The T cell receptor beta chain under discussion was sequenced for a study of response to subunit inactivated influenza vaccine. TCRdb reanalysed the RT-PCR reads using MiXCR and keeps one entry per CDR3 protein. The data hold roughly 700,000 distinct CDR3 sequences, with over 11% observed a single time. Findings of the study overall: The authors offered the suggestion that each seasonal influenza vaccination recruits few new T cells.

On this clonotype: As yet, its antigen is unknown.

The specimen comprised PBMCs from blood, sampled about 14 days before vaccination. This TCR was recovered from a man in his fifties or sixties who received an inactivated influenza vaccine.

The CDR3 DNA is TGTGCCAGCAGCCCCCGGACTAGCGGAGAGACCCAGTACTTC. It specifies CASSPRTSGETQYF. J is TRBJ2-5 and V is TRBV6-1; 10 bases align to TRBD2. Unmatched junction bases numbered 5, after V lost 6 bases and J lost 4 bases. The germline V gene has CDR1 MNHNS and CDR2 SASEGT. The CDR3 loop spans 14 amino acids.